This T cell receptor beta chain was sequenced in a study of long-term antiretroviral therapy in people with HIV. The V gene lost 8 bases and the J gene lost 0 bases, with 4 bases spanning the gap. This CDR3 has 11 amino acids. Germline-derived CDR1 and CDR2 are MNHEY and SVGAGI. Study-wide findings and caveats: Diversity went up after ART and still fell short of transplant donor controls. HIV repertoires spanned narrower CDR3 length ranges than controls.

With survey level as its setting, the immunoSEQ assay was v3.0. The repertoire was sequenced with immunoSEQ multiplex PCR; TCRdb's copy has only in-frame clones and lacks some. The table has about 21,000 clones, around 84% seen once. About this clone itself: Its antigen is undetermined.

This chain connects TRBV6-5 to TRBJ1-1; D is uncertain. The receptor was derived from a woman between 50 and 59 years old with HIV. The sample consisted of unsorted PBMCs, taken 1.9 years after starting antiretroviral therapy. This CDR3 reads CASAMNTEAFF. CDR3 bases: TGTGCCAGCGCAATGAACACTGAAGCTTTCTTT.